The 3 T cell receptor beta chains given below trace back to one sample, sequenced in a study of T cells in Graves' hyperthyroidism and ophthalmopathy (dated by TCRdb to about 2019). Library creation used multiplex PCR. The instrument given in TCRdb is Illumina HiSeq 2000. Amplification of TCR beta CDR3 regions was carried out from RNA transcripts. For the first round of RT-PCR on the TCR CDR3, the HTBI primer set was used together with the Qiagen OneStep RT-PCR kit. TCRdb reprocessed the public reads (quality trimming at Q25 with fastp, clone calling with MiXCR) and kept in-frame beta chains. Rows with one shared CDR3 protein collapse into an entry with the most common genes and DNA. The sample table shows under 400,000 distinct CDR3 sequences, and roughly 20% are seen once. The biggest ten clones account for 15% to 18% of the sample. The specimen was blood. The receptors were gathered from a woman aged 40 to 49 with Graves' ophthalmopathy.

This clonotype was observed many times. The CDR3 here is CASSSPTENTEAFF. For the CDR3, the DNA is TGTGCCAGCAGTTCCCCTACAGAGAACACTGAAGCTTTCTTT. The chain recombines TRBV6-5 with TRBJ1-1; no firm D call. The CDR3 is 14 amino acids. Deletions cut 4 bases from V and 1 base from J, with 10 bases between. Germline V lookup: CDR1 MNHEY, CDR2 SVGAGI.

Ten or more counts support this clonotype. The V gene is TRBV12-3 or TRBV12-4, the J gene TRBJ1-5; 7 bases line up with TRBD1. The CDR3 consists of 15 residues. The V segment lost 5 bases and the J segment 3 bases; nucleotides outside the gene matches: 7. The CDR3 spells CASSISGGVNQPQHF. The CDR3 nucleotides are TGTGCCAGCAGTATCTCAGGGGGTGTCAATCAGCCCCAGCATTTT.

This clonotype was picked up many times. The chain employs TRBV28 and TRBJ2-5; weak D call: TRBD2 (5 bases). Germline V gene sequence: CDR1 MDHEN, CDR2 SYDVKM. V shed 2 bases and J shed 4 bases, with 11 bases lying between them. The CDR3 has 14 residues. CDR3 loop: CASSLGGFVETQYF. CDR3 bases: TGTGCCAGCAGTTTAGGAGGTTTTGTAGAGACCCAGTACTTC. Using reference TRBV28 and TRBJ2-5 for the parts outside the CDR3, the full variable domain is DVKVTQSSRYLVKRTGEKVFLECVQDMDHENMFWYRQDPGLGLRLIYFSYDVKMKEKGDIPEGYSVSREKKERFSLILESASTNQTSMYLCASSLGGFVETQYFGPGTRLLVL.